The 26 T cell receptor beta chains in this list originate from one sample, sequenced in a study of CD8 T cells in ankylosing spondylitis. One entry per CDR3 protein results from TCRdb running MiXCR on the 5' RACE reads. In the table there are fewer than 400,000 distinct CDR3 sequences, roughly 15% of which are singletons. The sample consisted of blood, either unsorted or a sorted T cell fraction (not recorded which). These receptors were obtained from a male donor with ankylosing spondylitis or in good health (not recorded which).

The table lists this clonotype with a few counts. The chain links TRBV5-5 to TRBJ1-6, with 11 bases identical to TRBD1. J was trimmed by 10 bases and V by 0 bases; bases with no gene match: 3. Germline V gives CDR1 SGHKS, CDR2 YYEKEE (reference sequence). There are 15 residues in the CDR3. CDR3 coding DNA: TGTGCCAGCAGCTTGGAGGGACAGGGGGACTCACCCCTCCACTTT. Translation gives CASSLEGQGDSPLHF.

Here the CDR3 DNA reads TGCAGTGCTAGAGGACCGGCAGACATTCAGTACTTC. It codes for CSARGPADIQYF. This sequence joins TRBV20-1 and TRBJ2-4; D gene uncertain. V was pared by 1 base and J by 8 bases, with 9 bases between. The CDR3 length is 12 residues. The germline V gene has CDR1 DFQATT and CDR2 SNEGSKA (reference sequence).

This clonotype was observed a handful of times. This chain joins TRBV6-2 or TRBV6-3 and TRBJ2-3; the D gene is possibly TRBD1 (6 bases). The CDR3 has 16 amino acids. Looked up from germline, CDR1 is MNHEY and CDR2 is SVGEGT. V lost 6 bases and J 2 bases, leaving 18 bases between the germline ends. The CDR3 bases are TGTGCCAGCAGATACCTCAGGGGTGGGGTCACAGATACGCAGTATTTT. It codes for CASRYLRGGVTDTQYF.

The CDR3 DNA is TGTGCCAGTAAGAAGGTCACCGCTAATGAAAAACTGTTTTTT. Protein: CASKKVTANEKLFF. The V call is TRBV19, the J call TRBJ1-4; D unresolved. CDR3 size: 14 residues. Between the trimmed V and J ends, which lost 7 bases and 3 bases, there was a span of 12 bases. Germline values: CDR1 LNHDA, CDR2 SQIVND (reference sequence).

This clonotype was detected many times. V gene TRBV18 combines with J gene TRBJ1-6; D unresolved. V lost 1 base and J 6 bases, leaving 4 bases between the germline ends. The CDR3 runs 13 residues. Germline CDR1 is KGHSH and CDR2 is LQKENI. The CDR3 here is CASSPRANSPLHF. CDR3 bases: TGTGCCAGCTCACCACGAGCTAATTCACCCCTCCACTTT.

This clonotype has ten or more counts. J is TRBJ2-3 and V is TRBV24-1; a weak D match, TRBD1 (5 bases). Germline CDR1 KGHDR, CDR2 SFDVKD. The CDR3 loop spans 13 amino acids. V dropped 4 bases and J dropped 3 bases, with 7 bases sitting between them. The CDR3 region is CATSDPGTDTQYF. In DNA form, the CDR3 reads TGTGCCACCAGTGACCCAGGGACAGATACGCAGTATTTT.

This clonotype was detected ten times or more. This chain joins TRBV7-2 and TRBJ1-5; no clear D gene. From germline, CDR1 is SGHTA and CDR2 FQGNSA. V was pared by 5 bases and J by 3 bases, with 11 bases between. CDR3 length: 14 amino acids. This CDR3 is CASSPWRINQPQHF. Written as DNA, the CDR3 is TGTGCCAGCAGCCCGTGGAGGATCAATCAGCCCCAGCATTTT.

This clonotype was seen a handful of times. The chain joins TRBV12-3 or TRBV12-4 to TRBJ2-7; 12 positions agree with TRBD2. J was trimmed by 3 bases and V by 6 bases; bases with no gene match: 6. The CDR3 extends over 15 amino acids. The CDR3, as DNA: TGTGCCAGCAGCCCTAGCGGGAGGGCCTACTACGAGCAGTACTTC. It translates to CASSPSGRAYYEQYF.

This chain joins TRBV6-1 and TRBJ1-5; D unresolved. Germline CDR1 is MNHNS and CDR2 is SASEGT. V was cut by 8 bases and J by 2 bases, with 13 bases left in between. CDR3 size: 14 residues. CDR3: CASSREVRNQPQHF. Here the CDR3 DNA reads TGTGCCAGCTCGAGAGAGGTCCGCAATCAGCCCCAGCATTTT.

This clonotype was observed at least ten times. This chain joins TRBV5-1 and TRBJ2-1, with D possibly TRBD1 on 5 matching bases. V was cut by 3 bases and J by 5 bases, with 12 bases left in between. The CDR3 covers 14 residues. Germline values: CDR1 SGHRS, CDR2 YFSETQ. CDR3 protein: CASSSTGPHNEQFF. The CDR3 region has the DNA TGCGCCAGCAGCTCTACAGGCCCCCACAATGAGCAGTTCTTC.

The V and J genes are TRBV11-3 and TRBJ2-3; D ambiguous. Germline CDR1 is SGHNT and CDR2 is YENEEA. The CDR3 sequence is 14 residues long. Trimming removed 5 bases at V and 2 bases at J, with 11 bases between. The CDR3 protein is CASSLQIYTDTQYF. CDR3 DNA sequence: TGTGCCAGCAGCCTGCAGATTTACACAGATACGCAGTATTTT. Full variable domain (outside the CDR3, taken from reference TRBV11-3 and TRBJ2-3): EAGVVQSPRYKIIEKKQPVAFWCNPISGHNTLYWYLQNLGQGPELLIRYENEEAVDDSQLPKDRFSAERLKGVDSTLKIQPAELGDSAVYLCASSLQIYTDTQYFGPGTRLTVL.

This clonotype was found a few times. The rearrangement joins TRBV7-2 to TRBJ2-2, with D hard to call. Germline assignment: CDR1 SGHTA and CDR2 FQGNSA. Trimming took off 1 base at V and 8 bases at J, with 11 bases between the two ends. The CDR3 consists of 14 residues. CDR3 sequence reads: CASSLEQNWGELFF. CDR3 DNA sequence: TGTGCCAGCAGCTTAGAACAGAATTGGGGGGAGCTGTTTTTT.

The table lists this clonotype with many counts. The chain has TRBV20-1 and TRBJ1-2, with D unresolved. Germline V lookup: CDR1 DFQATT, CDR2 SNEGSKA (reference sequence). The CDR3 sequence is 13 residues long. Trimming removed 3 bases from V and 5 bases from J, with 13 bases in between. The CDR3 is CSASISSDYGYTF. The CDR3, as DNA: TGCAGTGCTAGTATCTCAAGCGATTATGGCTACACCTTC.

This clonotype was seen a few times. The chain links TRBV5-1 to TRBJ2-2; 7 positions match TRBD1. Trimming cost V 1 base and J 2 bases; bases outside gene matches: 8. The CDR3 has 17 amino acids. Germline V gene lookup returns CDR1 SGHRS and CDR2 YFSETQ. The CDR3 coding sequence is TGCGCCAGCAGCTTGTTTCCGGGACAGAGAAACACCGGGGAGCTGTTTTTT. Its translation: CASSLFPGQRNTGELFF.

The gene calls are TRBV19 and TRBJ2-1, with D perhaps TRBD1 or TRBD2 (5 bases each). This CDR3 is 13 amino acids long. Germline CDR1 reads LNHDA; CDR2 reads SQIVND (reference sequence). V was shortened by 9 bases and J by 0 bases, with 9 bases between the two germline ends. The CDR3 nucleotides are TGTGCCAGCAGGGACCTCTCCTACAATGAGCAGTTCTTC. It yields the protein CASRDLSYNEQFF.

This clonotype was seen a handful of times. The chain uses TRBV7-9 and TRBJ2-7, with TRBD1 matching 9 bases. After removal of 3 bases from V and 5 bases from J, the junction contained 8 bases not matched to a gene. Looked up from germline, CDR1 is SEHNR and CDR2 is FQNEAQ (reference sequence). This CDR3 spans 15 amino acids. In DNA form, the CDR3 reads TGTGCCAGCAGCTTTGGTCGGGACAGGGAACACGAGCAGTACTTC. As protein: CASSFGRDREHEQYF.

V is TRBV25-1 and J is TRBJ2-2; 7 bases match TRBD2. V was pared by 3 bases and J by 4 bases, with 5 bases of the junction left unmatched. From germline, CDR1 is MGHDK and CDR2 SYGVNS. The CDR3 extends over 15 amino acids. CDR3: CASSDSGWGTGELFF. CDR3 in DNA: TGTGCCAGCAGTGATAGCGGGTGGGGCACCGGGGAGCTGTTTTTT.

This clonotype has only a few counts. The gene calls are TRBV29-1 and TRBJ1-2; D remains ambiguous. Germline loops: CDR1 SQVTM, CDR2 ANQGSEA. This CDR3 is built from 13 residues. V was pared by 8 bases and J by 6 bases, with 19 bases between. The CDR3 DNA is TGCAGCTCAACGAAGATCATCGGTGATGGCTACACCTTC. Its protein product is CSSTKIIGDGYTF.

The chain links TRBV20-1 to TRBJ2-5, with D possibly being TRBD1 (6 bases). Germline V lookup: CDR1 DFQATT, CDR2 SNEGSKA (reference sequence). V lost 5 bases, J lost 5 bases, and 12 bases lay in between. There are 12 residues in the CDR3. The CDR3 region is CSAHRVGETQYF. CDR3 DNA: TGCAGTGCTCACAGGGTTGGGGAGACCCAGTACTTC.

This clonotype has a handful of counts. The chain employs TRBV20-1 and TRBJ2-7; D may correspond to TRBD1 or TRBD2 (6 bases each). The CDR3 consists of 13 residues. Germline V lookup: CDR1 DFQATT, CDR2 SNEGSKA (reference sequence). Trimming took off 3 bases at V and 3 bases at J, with 12 bases between the two ends. The CDR3, as DNA: TGCAGTGCTAGTAGGGGGGTCCTCTACGAGCAGTACTTC. Its translation: CSASRGVLYEQYF.

At least ten counts were recorded for this clonotype. The chain recombines TRBV15 with TRBJ2-1; D may be TRBD2 (6 bases). There are 16 residues in the CDR3. The V end was cut by 4 bases, the J end by 0 bases, with 13 bases between. The germline gives CDR1 LNHNV, CDR2 YYDKDF (reference sequence). The CDR3 here is CATSMGGTSSYNEQFF. The CDR3 DNA is TGTGCCACCAGCATGGGCGGGACCAGCTCCTACAATGAGCAGTTCTTC.

The genes are TRBV14 and TRBJ2-3; the D gene could be TRBD1 or TRBD2 (5 bases each). V was cut by 1 base and J by 10 bases, with 15 bases left in between. The CDR3 spans 14 residues. CDR1 and CDR2 from the germline V gene are SGHDN and FVKESK. The CDR3 bases are TGTGCCAGCAGCCAAGGGGGGTTCGAGACGGCGCAGTATTTT. This codes for CASSQGGFETAQYF.

The chain recombines TRBV11-2 with TRBJ2-6, with TRBD2 as a possible D gene (6 bases). CDR1 and CDR2 from the germline V gene are SGHAT and FQNNGV. This CDR3 is built from 18 residues. V was trimmed by 3 bases and J by 0 bases, leaving 15 bases between them. For the CDR3, the DNA is TGTGCCAGCAGCTTCTTAGTGGGAGGCGACTCTGGGGCCAACGTCCTGACTTTC. It is translated as CASSFLVGGDSGANVLTF.

This clonotype was seen only a few times. V is TRBV19 and J is TRBJ1-1, with TRBD1 as a possible D gene (5 bases). This CDR3 is built from 19 residues. The germline V gene has CDR1 LNHDA and CDR2 SQIVND (reference sequence). Between the trimmed V and J ends, which lost 4 bases and 0 bases, there was a span of 24 bases. The CDR3 nucleotides are TGTGCCAGTAGTACACCGTCCGGGGCCGGAGGCTTCATGAACACTGAAGCTTTCTTT. The encoded protein is CASSTPSGAGGFMNTEAFF.

This clonotype was counted a few times. The rearrangement links TRBV29-1 to TRBJ2-7; the D gene is possibly TRBD1 (5 bases). The germline V gene encodes CDR1 SQVTM and CDR2 ANQGSEA. The CDR3 runs 13 residues. V was clipped by 6 bases and J by 2 bases, with 14 bases between them. CDR3 sequence reads: CSVGPQSPYEQYF. As DNA, the CDR3 is TGCAGCGTGGGGCCCCAATCCCCCTACGAGCAGTACTTC.

J is TRBJ2-5 and V is TRBV20-1, with D possibly matching TRBD1 (5 bases). The V end was cut by 3 bases, the J end by 6 bases, with 17 bases between. This CDR3 is 14 amino acids long. The germline gives CDR1 DFQATT, CDR2 SNEGSKA (reference sequence). In nucleotides, the CDR3 is TGCAGTGCTAGGGAACGGGCCCCAGGGAAGACCCAGTACTTC. This encodes CSARERAPGKTQYF.